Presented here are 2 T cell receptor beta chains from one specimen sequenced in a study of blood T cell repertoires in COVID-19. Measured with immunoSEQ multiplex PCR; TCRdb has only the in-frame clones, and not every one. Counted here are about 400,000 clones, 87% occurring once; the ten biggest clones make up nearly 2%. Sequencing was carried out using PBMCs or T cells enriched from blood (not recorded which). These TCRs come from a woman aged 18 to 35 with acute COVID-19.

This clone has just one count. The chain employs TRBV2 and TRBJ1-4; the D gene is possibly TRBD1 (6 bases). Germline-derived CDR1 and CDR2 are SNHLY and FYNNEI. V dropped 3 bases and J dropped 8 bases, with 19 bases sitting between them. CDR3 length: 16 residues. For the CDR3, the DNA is TGTGCCAGCAGTGACGGGTCAGGGGCCCTGTCGGAAAAACTGTTTTTT. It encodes CASSDGSGALSEKLFF.

The CDR3 is CASSTSAKGGANVLTF. The CDR3 DNA reads as TGTGCCAGCAGTACTAGCGCCAAAGGGGGGGCCAACGTCCTGACTTTC. The genes are TRBV9 and TRBJ2-6; 7 nucleotides match TRBD2. V lost 5 bases to trimming and J lost 4 bases; unmatched junction nucleotides: 9. This CDR3 has 16 residues. CDR1 is SGDLS and CDR2 is YYNGEE in the germline V gene. The full variable domain, its missing parts supplied by reference TRBV9 and TRBJ2-6, is DSGVTQTPKHLITATGQRVTLRCSPRSGDLSVYWYQQSLDQGLQFLIQYYNGEERAKGNILERFSAQQFPDLHSELNLSSLELGDSALYFCASSTSAKGGANVLTFGAGSRLTVL.